This TCR beta chain was observed in a study of a mutant IDH1 vaccine in newly diagnosed glioma. Background on the study: Vaccine dosing followed radiotherapy by 4-6 weeks, or accompanied temozolomide cycles. Most patients had radiochemotherapy with temozolomide before enrollment; others had one alone. Patients under treatment included approximately 62% males and about 38% females and had a mean age of around 37 years.

Overall study findings and caveats: Of the patients, around 93% had vaccine-induced immune responses.

Using immunoSEQ multiplex PCR, the repertoire was profiled, and TCRdb retains in-frame clones only, with some absent. This sample has some 48,000 clones, with 78% found just once. Turning to this clone: Its matching antigen is unknown.

The CDR3 has 14 amino acids. Germline CDR1 SQVTM, CDR2 ANQGSEA. V gave up 4 bases and J gave up 5 bases; unmatched junction bases: 8. Time point denoted: week 5, during vaccination. The investigators gave 300 ug of mutant IDH1 20-mer peptide in each vaccine dose, together with topical imiquimod. The receptor's source is a middle-aged woman with glioma. The chain links TRBV29-1 to TRBJ1-5; 7 nucleotides match TRBD1. Specimen: PBMCs, collected from a glioma patient whose treatment included an IDH1 peptide vaccine. The CDR3 coding sequence is TGCAGCGTTGCCCCCGGGACAGAGTATCAGCCCCAGCATTTT. Amino acid sequence: CSVAPGTEYQPQHF.